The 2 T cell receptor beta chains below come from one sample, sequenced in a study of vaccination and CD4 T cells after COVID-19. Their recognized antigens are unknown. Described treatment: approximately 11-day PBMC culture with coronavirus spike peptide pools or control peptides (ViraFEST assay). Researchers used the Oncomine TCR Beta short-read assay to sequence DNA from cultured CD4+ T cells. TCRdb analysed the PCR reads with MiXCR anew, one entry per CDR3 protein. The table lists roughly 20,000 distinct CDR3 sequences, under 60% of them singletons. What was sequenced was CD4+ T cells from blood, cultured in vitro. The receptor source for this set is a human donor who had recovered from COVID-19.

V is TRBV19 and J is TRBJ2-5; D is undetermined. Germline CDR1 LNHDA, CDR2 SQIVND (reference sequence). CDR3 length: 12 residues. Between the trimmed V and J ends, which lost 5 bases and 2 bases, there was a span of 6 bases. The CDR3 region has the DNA TGTGCCAGTAGTCCGCATCAAGAGACCCAGTACTTC. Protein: CASSPHQETQYF.

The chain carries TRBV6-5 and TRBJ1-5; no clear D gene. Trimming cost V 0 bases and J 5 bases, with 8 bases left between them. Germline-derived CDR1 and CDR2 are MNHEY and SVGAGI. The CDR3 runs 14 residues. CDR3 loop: CASSYSQRDQPQHF. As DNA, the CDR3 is TGTGCCAGCAGTTACTCTCAGAGGGATCAGCCCCAGCATTTT.